A selection of T cell receptor beta chains follows, all from one sample in a study of beta chain features in type 1 diabetes. Profiled with immunoSEQ multiplex PCR; TCRdb holds only in-frame clones, not every one. The sample yields 150,000 to 180,000 clones, roughly 8% seen once. The sample comprised central memory CD4+ T cells from blood. These TCRs come from a man aged 18 to 30 in good health. Each CDR3 is given without its conserved first and last residue. Fields, in order: J gene, V gene, CDR3 protein.

TRBJ2-1,TRBV5-6,ASSLAPPNEQF
TRBJ1-3,TRBV30,AWSGANSGNTIY
TRBJ2-7,TRBV4-3,ASSQDRFGTGGSYEQY
TRBJ2-3,TRBV23-1,ASSQSPSGRASDTQY
TRBJ2-7,TRBV1,TSSQDPEVAGGPDLYEQY
TRBJ1-5,TRBV28,ASSHQQGSGQPQH
TRBJ2-1,TRBV6-5,ASTRSSLNEQF
TRBJ2-2,TRBV18,ASSPIQGDTGELF
TRBJ2-5,TRBV30,AWSEGGRETQY
TRBJ2-2,TRBV5-1,ASSLPPGLAGDITRYTGELF
TRBJ2-4,TRBV6-5,ASSYSGFSNIQY
TRBJ2-1,TRBV28,ASSLWSSGTGLDEQF
TRBJ2-1,TRBV28,ASSSSGTSGRGEQF
TRBJ2-1,TRBV19,ASMSPGLTNEQF
TRBJ2-1,TRBV19,ASRRTDYNEQF
TRBJ1-2,TRBV18,ASSHEGGIYGYT
TRBJ2-3,TRBV27,ASSLFAGVNTDTQY
TRBJ2-3,TRBV6-6,ASRRSTDTQY
TRBJ1-2,TRBV30,AWSESNRYYGYT
TRBJ1-2,TRBV2,ASSESRDRVNYGYT
TRBJ2-3,TRBV27,ASSLRREGLSDTDTQY
TRBJ1-1,TRBV14,ASSLGGNTEAF
TRBJ1-1,TRBV30,AVDRGTNTEAF
TRBJ1-5,TRBV28,ASSSTGWVQPQH
TRBJ1-2,TRBV7-3,ASSLRGNLNYGYT
TRBJ1-5,TRBV5-5,ASSLESNQPQH
.,TRBV20-1,SARQGNEQY
TRBJ1-4,TRBV18,ASSPPGGDEKLF
TRBJ2-1,TRBV18,ASSPGQGSNNEQF
TRBJ1-1,TRBV29-1,SGRDRGFTEAF
TRBJ2-1,TRBV2,ASTQLAGGPNEQF
TRBJ2-1,TRBV6-1,ASSEVLIAGDKGEQF
TRBJ2-1,TRBV10-3,AITPGLAGNEQF
TRBJ2-7,TRBV9,ASSVEPTGVYEQY
TRBJ1-3,TRBV11-2,ASSKLGATIY
TRBJ2-1,TRBV7-9,ASRPRQGAGNEQF
TRBJ2-7,TRBV5-4,ASSLAGEQY
TRBJ2-7,TRBV29-1,SVEGTGVDEQY
TRBJ1-1,TRBV10-3,AISDNRGGTEAF
TRBJ1-1,TRBV28,ASSLGVAEAF
TRBJ1-1,TRBV11-2,ASSPTTGTFTEAF
TRBJ1-6,TRBV6-5,ASRTGGRYNSPLH
TRBJ2-7,TRBV19,ASSQRETYEQY
TRBJ2-5,TRBV19,ASSSGGETQY
TRBJ1-1,TRBV19,ASSIGGGSLNTEAF